This TCR beta chain was identified in a study of T cell responses to AZD1222 COVID-19 vaccine. Study-wide findings and caveats: Only six or seven AZD1222 recipients tested seropositive at baseline. It should be noted that donors were predominantly white British and more often female, and clonal diversity was possibly underestimated. Within unmutated variant regions lay the reported targets of nearly half of spike-specific TCRs.

This clone is a singleton in its sample. Antigen unknown. The protocol was immunoSEQ multiplex PCR, while the TCRdb copy is restricted to in-frame clones and leaves out a portion. The sample has some 90,000 clones, 85% to 90% seen once; the top ten hold around 5%. Unmatched junction bases numbered 5, after V lost 4 bases and J lost 6 bases. Germline CDR1 and CDR2: SGHRS and YFSETQ. The CDR3 totals 15 residues. The receptor comes from an adult who received the AZD1222 COVID-19 vaccine. This sample comprised peripheral blood, obtained 28 days after the second AZD1222 dose. V and J are TRBV5-1 and TRBJ1-6; 9 nucleotides align to TRBD1. The CDR3 sequence is CASSPGQGPNSPLHF. The CDR3 DNA follows: TGCGCCAGCAGCCCTGGACAGGGGCCTAATTCACCCCTCCACTTT.